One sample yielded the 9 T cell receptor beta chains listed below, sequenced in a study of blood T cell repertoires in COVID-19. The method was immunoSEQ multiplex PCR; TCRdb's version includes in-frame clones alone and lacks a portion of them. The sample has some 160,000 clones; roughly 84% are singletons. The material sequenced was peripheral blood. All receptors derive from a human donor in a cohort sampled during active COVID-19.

This CDR3 is CASSWTEETQYF. The CDR3 region has the DNA TGTGCCAGCAGTTGGACAGAAGAGACCCAGTACTTC. The chain has TRBV2 and TRBJ2-5; the D gene is possibly TRBD1 (6 bases). The CDR3 is made up of 12 amino acids. The V gene's germline CDR1 is SNHLY and CDR2 FYNNEI. Trimming left V 5 bases short and J 3 bases short, with 7 bases between.

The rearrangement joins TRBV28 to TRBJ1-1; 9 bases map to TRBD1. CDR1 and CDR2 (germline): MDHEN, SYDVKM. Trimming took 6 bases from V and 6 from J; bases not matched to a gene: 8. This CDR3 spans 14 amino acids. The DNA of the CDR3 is TGTGCCAGCAGACTACAGGGGGCGGGGGCTGAAGCTTTCTTT. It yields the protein CASRLQGAGAEAFF.

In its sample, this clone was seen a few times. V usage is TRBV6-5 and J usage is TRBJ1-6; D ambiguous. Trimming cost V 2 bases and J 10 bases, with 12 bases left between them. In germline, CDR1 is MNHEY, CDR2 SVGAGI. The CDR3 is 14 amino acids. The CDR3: CASSYGQEHSPLHF. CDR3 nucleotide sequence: TGTGCCAGCAGTTACGGGCAAGAACACTCACCCCTCCACTTT.

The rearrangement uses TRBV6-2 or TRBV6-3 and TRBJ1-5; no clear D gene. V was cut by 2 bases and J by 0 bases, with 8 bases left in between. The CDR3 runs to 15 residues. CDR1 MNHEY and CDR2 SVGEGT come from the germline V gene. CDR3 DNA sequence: TGTGCCAGCAGTTACGAGTCATATAGCAATCAGCCCCAGCATTTT. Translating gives CASSYESYSNQPQHF.

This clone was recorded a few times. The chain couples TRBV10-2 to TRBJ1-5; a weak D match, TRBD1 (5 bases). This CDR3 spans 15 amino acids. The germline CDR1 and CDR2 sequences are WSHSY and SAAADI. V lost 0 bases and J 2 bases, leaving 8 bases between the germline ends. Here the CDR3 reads CASSESAGGNQPQHF. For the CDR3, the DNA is TGCGCCAGCAGTGAGTCCGCGGGGGGCAATCAGCCCCAGCATTTT.

The chain's CDR3 is CASSSQQGYREFF. The CDR3 nucleotides are TGTGCCAGCAGTTCCCAACAGGGTTATAGGGAGTTCTTC. The chain has TRBV6-5 and TRBJ2-1; D perhaps matches TRBD1 (6 bases). V was cut by 4 bases and J by 14 bases, with 18 bases left in between. This CDR3 region has 13 residues. Germline V gene data show CDR1 as MNHEY and CDR2 as SVGAGI.

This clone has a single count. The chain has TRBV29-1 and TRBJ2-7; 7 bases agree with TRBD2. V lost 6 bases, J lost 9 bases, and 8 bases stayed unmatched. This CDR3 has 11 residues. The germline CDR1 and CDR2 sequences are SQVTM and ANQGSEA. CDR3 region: CSVGGSLGQYF. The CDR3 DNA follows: TGCAGCGTGGGAGGGAGCTTGGGGCAGTACTTC.

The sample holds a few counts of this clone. CDR3 in amino acids: CASSDSRGRNTGELFF. CDR3 in DNA: TGTGCCAGCAGTGACTCACGTGGGAGAAACACCGGGGAGCTGTTTTTT. The chain recombines TRBV6-4 with TRBJ2-2; perhaps TRBD2 as D (5 bases). This CDR3 has 16 amino acids. Germline V gene sequence: CDR1 MRHNA, CDR2 SNTAGT. The V gene lost 0 bases and the J gene lost 2 bases, with 10 bases spanning the gap.

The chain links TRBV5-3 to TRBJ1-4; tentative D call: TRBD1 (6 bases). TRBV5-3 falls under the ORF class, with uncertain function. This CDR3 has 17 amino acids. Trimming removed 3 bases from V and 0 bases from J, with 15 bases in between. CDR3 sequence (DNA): TGTGCCAGAAGCTCGCCTCGGACAGATGCAACTAATGAAAAACTGTTTTTT. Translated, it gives CARSSPRTDATNEKLFF.